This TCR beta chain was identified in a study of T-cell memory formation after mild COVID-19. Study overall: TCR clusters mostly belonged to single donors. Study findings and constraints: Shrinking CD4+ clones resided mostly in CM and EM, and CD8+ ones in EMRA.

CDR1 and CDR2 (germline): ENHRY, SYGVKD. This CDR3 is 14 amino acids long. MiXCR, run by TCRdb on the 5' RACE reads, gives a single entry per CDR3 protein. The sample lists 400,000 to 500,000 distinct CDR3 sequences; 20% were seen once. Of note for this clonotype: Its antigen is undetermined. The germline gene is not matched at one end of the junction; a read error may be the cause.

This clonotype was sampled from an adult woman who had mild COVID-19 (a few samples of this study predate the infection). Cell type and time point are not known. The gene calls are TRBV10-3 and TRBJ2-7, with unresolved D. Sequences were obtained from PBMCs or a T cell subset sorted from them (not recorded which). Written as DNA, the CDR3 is TGTGCCATCAGTGATGTCAGTACCACCTACGGGCAGTACTTC. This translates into CAISDVSTTYGQYF.